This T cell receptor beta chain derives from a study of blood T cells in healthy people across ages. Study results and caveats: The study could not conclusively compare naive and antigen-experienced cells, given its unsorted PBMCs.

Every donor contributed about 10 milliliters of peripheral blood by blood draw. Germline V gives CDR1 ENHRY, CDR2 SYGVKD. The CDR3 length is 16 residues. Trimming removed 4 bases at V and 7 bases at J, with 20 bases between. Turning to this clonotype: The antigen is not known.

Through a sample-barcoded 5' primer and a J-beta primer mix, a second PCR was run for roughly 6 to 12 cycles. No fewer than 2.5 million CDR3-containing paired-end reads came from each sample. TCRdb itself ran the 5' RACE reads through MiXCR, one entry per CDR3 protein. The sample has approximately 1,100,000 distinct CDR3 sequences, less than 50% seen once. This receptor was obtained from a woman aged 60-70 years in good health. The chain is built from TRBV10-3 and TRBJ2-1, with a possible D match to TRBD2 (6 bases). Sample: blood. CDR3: CAISGQGAGTPNEQFF. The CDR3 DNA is TGTGCCATCAGTGGCCAGGGTGCCGGGACTCCTAATGAGCAGTTCTTC.